The next 21 T cell receptor beta chains were all read from a single sample in a study of blood T cell repertoires in COVID-19. Method: immunoSEQ multiplex PCR; TCRdb's copy keeps in-frame clones and lacks some. The sample includes 120,000 to 150,000 clones, 80% of them seen just once. The specimen was peripheral blood. The receptors here all came from a man aged 60 to 75 with active or convalescent COVID-19.

In DNA, the CDR3 is TGTGCCAGCAGCTTGGACAACCTCTATGGCTACACCTTC. Protein product: CASSLDNLYGYTF. V and J are TRBV7-3 and TRBJ1-2, with a possible D match to TRBD1 (5 bases). The length of the CDR3 is 13 residues. Germline-derived CDR1 and CDR2 are SGHTA and FQGTGA. Deletions cut 3 bases from V and 4 bases from J, with 9 bases between.

This clone was detected once. The sample carries other DNA sequences with the same CDR3. CDR3 in amino acids: CASSQRGDTEAFF. CDR3 nucleotides: TGTGCCAGCAGCCAACGGGGGGACACTGAAGCTTTCTTT. The genes are TRBV3-1 (or the pseudogene TRBV3-2) and TRBJ1-1; D is perhaps TRBD1 (5 bases). V lost 2 bases to trimming and J lost 3 bases, with 7 bases between them. The CDR3 consists of 13 residues. Germline loops: CDR1 LGHDT, CDR2 YNNKEL (reference sequence).

The genes are TRBV6-5 and TRBJ1-5, with unresolved D. The CDR3 covers 13 residues. In germline, CDR1 is MNHEY, CDR2 SVGAGI. The germline V and J ends were trimmed by 9 bases and 0 bases, with 9 bases remaining between them. CDR3: CASSGSSNQPQHF. CDR3 coding DNA: TGTGCCAGTTCGGGAAGTAGCAATCAGCCCCAGCATTTT.

The V call is TRBV11-3, the J call TRBJ2-1, with 11 bases that match TRBD2. With V trimmed by 5 bases and J by 4 bases, 4 bases remained unmatched. The germline V gene encodes CDR1 SGHNT and CDR2 YENEEA. CDR3 size: 15 residues. CDR3 in DNA: TGTGCCAGCAGCCCCTTAGCGGGAGGGTACAATGAGCAGTTCTTC. This gives the protein CASSPLAGGYNEQFF.

V is TRBV6-2 or TRBV6-3 and J is TRBJ1-5; 10 positions match TRBD1. CDR3 length: 17 amino acids. The V gene end was trimmed by 2 bases and the J gene end by 5 bases; junction bases not matched to a gene: 9. CDR1 MNHEY and CDR2 SVGEGT come from the germline V gene. CDR3 amino acids: CASSYPSGQGNDQPQHF. As DNA, the CDR3 is TGTGCCAGCAGTTACCCCTCGGGACAGGGGAACGATCAGCCCCAGCATTTT.

This chain connects TRBV20-1 to TRBJ1-6; D uncertain. Deletions cut 8 bases from V and 9 bases from J, with 8 bases between. Germline V gene sequence: CDR1 DFQATT, CDR2 SNEGSKA (reference sequence). The CDR3 sequence is 10 residues long. CDR3 sequence (DNA): TGCAGTTCGGTTGTTTCACCCCTCCACTTT. Its protein is CSSVVSPLHF.

This clone was found many times. V gene TRBV9 combines with J gene TRBJ2-7, with a possible D match to TRBD2 (6 bases). Trimming took off 4 bases at V and 2 bases at J, with 13 bases between the two ends. Germline CDR1 is SGDLS and CDR2 is YYNGEE. The CDR3 is made up of 14 amino acids. The CDR3, as DNA: TGTGCCAGCAGCCCCCGGGACTTTCCCTACGAGCAGTACTTC. Amino acids: CASSPRDFPYEQYF.

The rearrangement links TRBV7-2 to TRBJ1-4, with D possibly matching TRBD1 (6 bases). This CDR3 region has 17 residues. V lost 1 base to trimming and J lost 4 bases, with 16 bases between them. Germline V CDR1 and CDR2: SGHTA, FQGNSA. The CDR3 protein is CASSLGVGQLYNEKLFF. CDR3 DNA: TGTGCCAGCAGCTTAGGGGTCGGACAGCTATATAATGAAAAACTGTTTTTT.

The chain carries TRBV5-5 and TRBJ2-6; D is undetermined. With 4 bases removed from V and 1 base from J, the gap between germline ends came to 6 bases. Germline CDR1 reads SGHKS; CDR2 reads YYEKEE (reference sequence). There are 14 residues in the CDR3. CDR3 sequence reads: CASSTGSGANVLTF. CDR3 nucleotides: TGTGCCAGCAGCACCGGTTCTGGGGCCAACGTCCTGACTTTC.

This clone was found once. V and J are TRBV7-8 and TRBJ2-1; TRBD2 might be the D (7 bases). CDR1 and CDR2 from the germline V gene are SGHVS and FQNEAQ. CDR3 size: 16 residues. Trimming took off 1 base at V and 6 bases at J, with 16 bases between the two ends. The CDR3, as DNA: TGTGCCAGCAGCTTAGGAGGGGGGGAGGGCCTCAATGAGCAGTTCTTC. Its translation: CASSLGGGEGLNEQFF.

The V gene is TRBV5-1, the J gene TRBJ1-2; tentatively, D is TRBD1 (5 bases). V lost 0 bases to trimming and J lost 3 bases, with 12 bases between them. The CDR3 spans 15 residues. The germline V gene has CDR1 SGHRS and CDR2 YFSETQ. CDR3 nucleotide sequence: TGCGCCAGCAGCTTGGTACAGCCGGGGGACTATGGCTACACCTTC. Translation: CASSLVQPGDYGYTF.

The J gene is TRBJ2-1, the V gene TRBV19, with 7 bases aligning to TRBD2. Germline lookup yields CDR1 LNHDA and CDR2 SQIVND (reference sequence). CDR3 size: 18 residues. J was trimmed by 4 bases and V by 3 bases; bases with no gene match: 15. The CDR3 coding sequence is TGTGCCAGTAGTATCGCTCCCCGACAAGGGAGGGTTTACAATGAGCAGTTCTTC. It translates to CASSIAPRQGRVYNEQFF. Full variable domain (outside the CDR3, taken from reference TRBV19 and TRBJ2-1): DGGITQSPKYLFRKEGQNVTLSCEQNLNHDAMYWYRQDPGQGLRLIYYSQIVNDFQKGDIAEGYSVSREKKESFPLTVTSAQKNPTAFYLCASSIAPRQGRVYNEQFFGPGTRLTVL.

V gene TRBV18 combines with J gene TRBJ2-1; 9 bases are a match to TRBD2. The CDR3 sequence is 16 residues long. Per germline, CDR1 KGHSH and CDR2 LQKENI. Trimming took 1 base from V and 8 from J; bases not matched to a gene: 9. In DNA, the CDR3 is TGTGCCAGCTCACCACTTGGCAGCGGGAGGATTTATGAGCAGTTCTTC. Its translation is CASSPLGSGRIYEQFF.

The rearrangement uses TRBV5-4 and TRBJ2-1, with a tentative D call TRBD1 (6 bases). V was clipped by 2 bases and J by 2 bases, with 17 bases between them. Per germline, CDR1 SGHNT and CDR2 YYREEE (reference sequence). The CDR3 has 17 residues. CDR3 loop: CASSFGGLAITYNEQFF. CDR3 DNA: TGTGCCAGCAGCTTTGGGGGCCTGGCAATAACCTACAATGAGCAGTTCTTC. Supplemented by reference TRBV5-4 and TRBJ2-1, the full variable domain reads ETGVTQSPTHLIKTRGQQVTLRCSSQSGHNTVSWYQQALGQGPQFIFQYYREEENGRGNFPPRFSGLQFPNYSSELNVNALELDDSALYLCASSFGGLAITYNEQFFGPGTRLTVL.

The sample holds a few counts of this clone. V is TRBV7-8 and J is TRBJ2-6; D is possibly TRBD1 (5 bases). The CDR3 totals 15 residues. Between the trimmed V and J ends, which lost 1 base and 2 bases, there was a span of 6 bases. Germline V CDR1 and CDR2: SGHVS, FQNEAQ. The CDR3: CASSLGGTGANVLTF. The CDR3 nucleotides are TGTGCCAGCAGCTTAGGGGGCACTGGGGCCAACGTCCTGACTTTC. Combining the CDR3 with reference TRBV7-8 and TRBJ2-6 gives the whole variable domain GAGVSQSPRYKVAKRGQDVALRCDPISGHVSLFWYQQALGQGPEFLTYFQNEAQLDKSGLPSDRFFAERPEGSVSTLKIQRTQQEDSAVYLCASSLGGTGANVLTFGAGSRLTVL.

This chain connects TRBV10-3 to TRBJ2-2, with TRBD1 as a possible D gene (5 bases). CDR3 length equals 15 residues. Germline values: CDR1 ENHRY, CDR2 SYGVKD. V lost 2 bases and J 6 bases, leaving 13 bases between the germline ends. The CDR3 nucleotides read TGTGCCATCAGTGAGATGGGGCCGGTTGCCGGGGAGCTGTTTTTT. Protein: CAISEMGPVAGELFF.

V and J are TRBV6-5 and TRBJ1-3; D is perhaps TRBD1 (6 bases). Trimming left V 7 bases short and J 4 bases short, with 11 bases between. CDR3 size: 13 residues. CDR1 is MNHEY and CDR2 is SVGAGI in the germline V gene. The CDR3 loop is CASTGVRGNTIYF. The CDR3 nucleotides read TGTGCCAGCACAGGGGTACGGGGAAACACCATATATTTT.

This clone has a count of ten or more. The rearrangement joins TRBV7-9 to TRBJ2-7; 10 bases line up with TRBD2. The CDR3 consists of 15 residues. The junction had 3 bases not matched to a gene; V was cut back by 4 bases and J by 0 bases. Germline CDR1 and CDR2: SEHNR and FQNEAQ (reference sequence). The CDR3 protein is CASSSSSGGSYEQYF. The CDR3, as DNA: TGTGCCAGCAGCTCCTCTAGCGGGGGCTCCTACGAGCAGTACTTC.

This clone came up a few times. V is TRBV6-5 and J is TRBJ2-7; D is possibly TRBD1 (6 bases). Trimming pared 5 bases from V and 2 bases from J, leaving 16 bases between. CDR1 MNHEY and CDR2 SVGAGI come from the germline V gene. The CDR3 spans 15 residues. CDR3 DNA: TGTGCCAGCAGTCCCCGCGAAGGGGGAGCCTACGAGCAGTACTTC. It is translated as CASSPREGGAYEQYF.

The V gene is TRBV9, the J gene TRBJ2-1, with 14 bases fitting TRBD2. This CDR3 comprises 19 residues. Germline values: CDR1 SGDLS, CDR2 YYNGEE. With V trimmed by 2 bases and J by 2 bases, 9 bases remained unmatched. CDR3 in amino acids: CASSVRLAGGPQAYNEQFF. DNA of the CDR3: TGTGCCAGCAGCGTTCGACTAGCGGGAGGGCCTCAGGCCTACAATGAGCAGTTCTTC.

The gene calls are TRBV5-4 and TRBJ1-1, with D unresolved. Deletions cut 7 bases from V and 0 bases from J, with 16 bases between. The CDR3 covers 15 residues. Germline CDR1 and CDR2: SGHNT and YYREEE (reference sequence). CDR3 DNA: TGTGCCAGCCGCGGAGAGGTCGGGGTGAACACTGAAGCTTTCTTT. It translates to CASRGEVGVNTEAFF.